This is a list of T cell receptor beta chains from one sample in a study of shared clonotypes between healthy human individuals. Clones were read by immunoSEQ multiplex PCR, and TCRdb kept only the in-frame ones, dropping some. Of under 2.5 million clones in the sample, about 90% were seen once. The sample taken for sequencing was naive CD4+ T cells from PBMCs. The source is a man aged 18 to 30 in good health. Some clones in this sample may be carry-over from other donors' samples. The CDR3 runs from the conserved cysteine through the conserved F or W. Each record gives: clone size, J gene, V gene, D gene, CDR3 protein, CDR3 DNA. D genes are given only for firm matches. Where a row states a size, it is once, few, many or the class of an expanded clone; other rows omit it.

NA	TRBJ1-1	TRBV7-2	TRBD1	CASSVYRGRGTEAFF	TGTGCCAGCAGCGTTTACAGGGGCAGGGGCACTGAAGCTTTCTTT
NA	TRBJ2-5	TRBV6-6	NA	CASRPEGRETQYF	TGTGCCAGCAGACCGGAGGGGCGGGAGACCCAGTACTTC
few	TRBJ1-5	TRBV2	NA	CASSDQGPQHF	TGTGCCAGCAGTGATCAGGGGCCCCAGCATTTT
few	TRBJ1-2	TRBV6-1	TRBD1	CASTDRLGGYTF	TGTGCCAGCACGGACAGGCTCGGGGGCTACACCTTC
NA	TRBJ1-4	TRBV5-1	NA	CASSLVDSNEKLFF	TGCGCCAGCAGCTTGGTTGACAGTAATGAAAAACTGTTTTTT
NA	TRBJ2-1	TRBV7-2	TRBD2	CASSLFTSGRSNEQFF	TGTGCCAGCAGCTTATTCACTAGCGGGCGATCCAATGAGCAGTTCTTC
NA	TRBJ2-7	TRBV10-3	NA	CAISESRGTTHYEQYF	TGTGCCATCAGTGAGTCGAGGGGGACTACTCACTACGAGCAGTACTTC
NA	TRBJ2-6	TRBV29-1	TRBD2	CSVHSGRASGANVLTF	TGCAGCGTACACAGCGGGAGGGCCTCTGGGGCCAACGTCCTGACTTTC
NA	TRBJ2-7	TRBV5-1	TRBD2	CASSLGAGGYEQYF	TGCGCCAGCAGCTTAGGAGCGGGAGGATACGAGCAGTACTTC
NA	TRBJ2-1	TRBV5-1	TRBD2	CASSPSVAGVNNEQFF	TGCGCCAGCAGCCCGAGTGTGGCGGGAGTAAACAATGAGCAGTTCTTC
once	TRBJ2-5	TRBV19	TRBD1	CASSIAGTGEQETQYF	TGTGCCAGTAGTATAGCGGGGACAGGGGAACAAGAGACCCAGTACTTC
NA	TRBJ1-1	TRBV5-1	TRBD1	CASSWIGQGNTEAFF	TGCGCCAGCAGCTGGATAGGACAGGGTAACACTGAAGCTTTCTTT
NA	TRBJ1-5	TRBV4-2	TRBD1	CASSPGLRGLYSNQPQHF	TGTGCCAGCAGCCCCGGATTGAGGGGGCTATATAGCAATCAGCCCCAGCATTTT
once	TRBJ1-1	TRBV5-1	NA	CASSLVGANTEAFF	TGCGCCAGCAGCTTGGTTGGGGCGAACACTGAAGCTTTCTTT
NA	TRBJ2-5	TRBV29-1	TRBD2	CSVESLVAGAKAPEETQYF	TGCAGCGTTGAATCCCTGGTAGCGGGAGCCAAAGCACCGGAGGAGACCCAGTACTTC
NA	TRBJ2-4	TRBV30	NA	CAWSVQGWDKNIQYF	TGTGCCTGGAGTGTACAGGGATGGGACAAAAACATTCAGTACTTC
NA	TRBJ1-6	TRBV28	TRBD1	CASSLGRTGWNSPLHF	TGTGCCAGCAGTTTAGGTAGGACAGGGTGGAATTCACCCCTCCACTTT
NA	TRBJ1-4	TRBV6-5	NA	CASKGAGREKLFF	TGTGCCAGCAAAGGGGCAGGGCGTGAAAAACTGTTTTTT
NA	TRBJ2-7	TRBV29-1	NA	CSVVVPGEQYF	TGCAGCGTTGTAGTTCCGGGGGAGCAGTACTTC
NA	TRBJ1-1	TRBV7-2	NA	CASSLRRGTEAFF	TGTGCCAGCAGCTTAAGGAGGGGAACTGAAGCTTTCTTT
NA	TRBJ2-3	TRBV18	NA	CASSPPNLSGDTQYF	TGTGCCAGCTCACCACCGAACCTTAGTGGGGATACGCAGTATTTT